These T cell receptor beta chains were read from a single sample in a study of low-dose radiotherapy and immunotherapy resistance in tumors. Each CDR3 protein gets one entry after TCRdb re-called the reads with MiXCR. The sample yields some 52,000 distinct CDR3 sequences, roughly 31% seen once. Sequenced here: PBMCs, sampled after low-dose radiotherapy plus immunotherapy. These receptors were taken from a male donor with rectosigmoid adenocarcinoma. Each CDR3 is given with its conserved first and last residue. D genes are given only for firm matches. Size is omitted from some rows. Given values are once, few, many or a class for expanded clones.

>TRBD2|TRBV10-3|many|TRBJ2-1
CAISESVVAGGEQFF
TGTGCCATCAGTGAGTCCGTAGTAGCGGGAGGGGAGCAGTTCTTC
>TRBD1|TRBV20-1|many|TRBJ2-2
CSCRDRLSNTGELFF
TGCAGCTGCCGGGACAGGCTTTCGAACACCGGGGAGCTGTTTTTT
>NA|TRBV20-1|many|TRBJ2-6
CSAMGPSGANVLTF
TGCAGTGCTATGGGACCCTCTGGGGCCAACGTCCTGACTTTC
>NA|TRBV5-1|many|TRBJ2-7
CASGPGMGGLEQYF
TGCGCCAGTGGCCCTGGGATGGGGGGGCTGGAGCAGTACTTC
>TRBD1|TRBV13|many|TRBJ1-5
CASSLGAGGQPQHF
TGTGCCAGCAGCTTAGGGGCAGGGGGTCAGCCCCAGCATTTT
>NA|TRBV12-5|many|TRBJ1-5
CASGLGGQPQHF
TGTGCTAGTGGTTTGGGGGGGCAGCCCCAGCATTTT
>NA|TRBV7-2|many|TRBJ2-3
CASSLARGDTQYF
TGTGCCAGCAGCTTAGCCCGAGGAGATACGCAGTATTTT
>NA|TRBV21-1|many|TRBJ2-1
CASSNTQGHSYNEQFF
TGTGCCAGCAGCAACACCCAGGGCCACTCCTACAATGAGCAGTTCTTC
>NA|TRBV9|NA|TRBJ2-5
CASSVARQVQETQYF
TGTGCCAGCAGCGTTGCCCGTCAGGTCCAAGAGACCCAGTACTTC
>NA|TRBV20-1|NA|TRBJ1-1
CSASPQVNTEAFF
TGCAGTGCTAGCCCACAGGTAAACACTGAAGCTTTCTTT
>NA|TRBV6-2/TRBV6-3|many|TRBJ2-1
CASSFRPGDSYNEQFF
TGTGCCAGCAGTTTCCGACCCGGGGACTCCTACAATGAGCAGTTCTTC
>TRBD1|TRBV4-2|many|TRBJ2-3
CASSQAGTDLTDTQYF
TGTGCCAGCAGCCAAGCTGGGACAGACCTCACAGATACGCAGTATTTT
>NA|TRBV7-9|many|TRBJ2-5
CASSLAGGKQETQYF
TGTGCCAGCAGCTTAGCGGGGGGAAAACAAGAGACCCAGTACTTC
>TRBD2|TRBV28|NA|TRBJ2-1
CASSLLRVGSGINEQFF
TGTGCCAGCAGTTTACTCAGAGTTGGTAGCGGGATTAATGAGCAGTTCTTC
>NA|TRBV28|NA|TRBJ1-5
CASSLRREYQPQHF
TGTGCCAGCAGTTTACGGAGGGAGTATCAGCCCCAGCATTTT
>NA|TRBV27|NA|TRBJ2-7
CASSTRFEQYF
TGTGCCAGCAGTACACGGTTCGAGCAGTACTTC
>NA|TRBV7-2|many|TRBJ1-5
CASSLVLGINQPQHF
TGTGCCAGCAGCTTAGTTTTAGGGATCAATCAGCCCCAGCATTTT
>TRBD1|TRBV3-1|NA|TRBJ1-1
CASSRRQGPEAFF
TGTGCCAGCAGCCGCCGACAGGGCCCTGAAGCTTTCTTT
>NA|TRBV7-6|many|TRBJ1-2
CAVRLTETAGGYTF
TGTGCCGTGAGATTAACCGAGACCGCCGGGGGCTACACCTTC
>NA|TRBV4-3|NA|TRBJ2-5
CASSQDNRGTQYF
TGCGCCAGCAGCCAAGATAATCGGGGGACCCAGTACTTC
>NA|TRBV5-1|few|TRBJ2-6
CASEGDAGANVLTF
TGCGCCAGCGAGGGGGACGCGGGGGCCAACGTCCTGACTTTC
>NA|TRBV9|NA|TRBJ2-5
CASTRGDETQYF
TGTGCCAGCACCCGGGGTGATGAGACCCAGTACTTC
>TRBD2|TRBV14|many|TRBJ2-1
CASSPLAGGQGNEQFF
TGTGCCAGCAGCCCACTCGCGGGGGGCCAGGGCAATGAGCAGTTCTTC
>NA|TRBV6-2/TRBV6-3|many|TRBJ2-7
CASSPNWWSGYSYEQYF
TGTGCCAGCAGTCCGAATTGGTGGAGCGGGTACTCCTACGAGCAGTACTTC
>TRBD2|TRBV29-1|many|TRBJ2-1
CSARDGTSGYNEQFF
TGCAGCGCCCGGGATGGGACTAGCGGCTACAATGAGCAGTTCTTC
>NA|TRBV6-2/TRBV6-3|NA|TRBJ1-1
CASGRGEIEAFF
TGTGCCAGCGGACGGGGGGAAATTGAAGCTTTCTTT
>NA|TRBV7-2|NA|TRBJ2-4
CASSPKEIQGAKNIQYF
TGTGCCAGCAGCCCCAAAGAAATCCAGGGGGCCAAAAACATTCAGTACTTC
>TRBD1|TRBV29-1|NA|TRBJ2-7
CSVGTGGSYEQYF
TGCAGCGTCGGGACAGGGGGCTCCTACGAGCAGTACTTC
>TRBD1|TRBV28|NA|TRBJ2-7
CASTGQTGAFYEQYF
TGTGCCAGCACCGGGCAGACAGGGGCGTTCTACGAGCAGTACTTC
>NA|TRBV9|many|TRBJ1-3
CASSGTGNTIYF
TGTGCCAGCAGCGGTACGGGGAACACCATATATTTT
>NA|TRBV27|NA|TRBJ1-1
CASSLEVGTRLEAFF
TGTGCCAGCAGTTTAGAGGTCGGGACGAGGCTTGAAGCTTTCTTT
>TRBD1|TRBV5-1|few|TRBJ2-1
CASSLGTGDNEQFF
TGCGCCAGCAGCCTGGGGACAGGGGACAATGAGCAGTTCTTC
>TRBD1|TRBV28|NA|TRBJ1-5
CASRPIRDREEAQHF
TGTGCCAGCAGACCGATCCGGGACAGGGAGGAAGCCCAGCATTTT
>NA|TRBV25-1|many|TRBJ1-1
CASSEQGGAFF
TGTGCCAGCAGTGAACAGGGAGGCGCTTTCTTT
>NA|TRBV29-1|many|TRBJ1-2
CSVPGAGEDGYTF
TGCAGCGTCCCCGGGGCCGGGGAAGATGGCTACACCTTC
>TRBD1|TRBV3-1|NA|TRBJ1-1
CASSRQGLRGSTEAFF
TGTGCCAGCAGCCGACAGGGGCTGAGGGGGAGCACTGAAGCTTTCTTT
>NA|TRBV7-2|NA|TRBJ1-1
CASSESDRWAEAFF
TGTGCCAGCAGCGAAAGTGATCGCTGGGCTGAAGCTTTCTTT
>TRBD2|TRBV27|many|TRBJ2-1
CASSPGTRILGEQFF
TGTGCCAGCAGTCCTGGGACTAGAATATTGGGTGAGCAGTTCTTC
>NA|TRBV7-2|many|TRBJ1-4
CASSLDRNMRGGLFF
TGTGCCAGCAGCTTAGATCGGAACATGCGCGGTGGACTGTTTTTT
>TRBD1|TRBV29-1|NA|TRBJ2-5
CSATGTGGRETQYF
TGCAGCGCTACAGGGACAGGGGGGAGGGAGACCCAGTACTTC
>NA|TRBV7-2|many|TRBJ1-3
CASSLGGASGNTIYF
TGTGCCAGCAGCTTAGGGGGGGCTTCTGGAAACACCATATATTTT
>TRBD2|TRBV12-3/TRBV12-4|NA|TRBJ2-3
CASTLGGDTDTQYF
TGTGCCAGCACCCTTGGGGGGGACACAGATACGCAGTATTTT
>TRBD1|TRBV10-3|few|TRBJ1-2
CAIGRDRGNYGYTF
TGTGCCATCGGCCGCGACAGGGGGAACTATGGCTACACCTTC
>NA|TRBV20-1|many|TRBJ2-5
CSAIPQNTGSEETQYF
TGCAGTGCTATACCCCAGAACACGGGGTCGGAGGAGACCCAGTACTTC
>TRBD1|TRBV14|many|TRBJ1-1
CASSQDFGQVSTEAFF
TGTGCCAGCAGCCAAGATTTTGGACAGGTATCGACTGAAGCTTTCTTT
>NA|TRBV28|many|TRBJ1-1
CASSFKDDMAVNTEAFF
TGTGCCAGCAGTTTTAAGGACGACATGGCCGTGAACACTGAAGCTTTCTTT
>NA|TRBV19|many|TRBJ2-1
CASSILHTQYNEQFF
TGTGCCAGTAGTATTTTGCATACGCAATACAATGAGCAGTTCTTC
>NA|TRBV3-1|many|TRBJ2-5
CASSQAIGRASMVTETQYF
TGTGCCAGCAGCCAAGCGATCGGGAGAGCTTCGATGGTTACAGAGACCCAGTACTTC
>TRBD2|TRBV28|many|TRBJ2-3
CASSSLAGTDTQYF
TGTGCCAGCAGTTCCCTAGCGGGCACAGATACGCAGTATTTT
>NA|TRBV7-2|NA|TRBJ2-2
CASRVGVTGELFFF
NA
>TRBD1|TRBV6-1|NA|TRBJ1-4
CASSRQGGGEKLFF
TGTGCCAGCAGCCGACAGGGGGGTGGCGAAAAACTGTTTTTT
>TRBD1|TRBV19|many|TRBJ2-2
CASSSRTGKTGELFF
TGTGCCAGTAGTTCACGGACAGGGAAAACCGGGGAGCTGTTTTTT
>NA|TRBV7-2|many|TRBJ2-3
CASSLNSIGSLDTQYF
TGTGCCAGCAGCTTAAACTCAATCGGGAGCCTGGATACGCAGTATTTT
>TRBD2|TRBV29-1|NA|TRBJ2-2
CSTTGGTNTGELFF
TGCAGCACTACGGGGGGGACAAACACCGGGGAGCTGTTTTTT
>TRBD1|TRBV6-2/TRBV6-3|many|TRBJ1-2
CASRLTGTYGYTF
TGTGCCAGCAGACTGACAGGGACCTATGGCTACACCTTC
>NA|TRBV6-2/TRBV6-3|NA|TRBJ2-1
CASGYGLSYNEQFF
TGTGCCAGCGGATACGGGCTCTCCTACAATGAGCAGTTCTTC
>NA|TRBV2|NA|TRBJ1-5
CASSEAGARPQHF
TGTGCCAGCAGTGAAGCGGGGGCGCGGCCCCAGCATTTT
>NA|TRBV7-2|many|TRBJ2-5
CASSSPPGETQYF
TGTGCCAGCAGCTCACCTCCGGGGGAGACCCAGTACTTC
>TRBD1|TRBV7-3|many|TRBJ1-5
CASSTTGGQPQHF
TGTGCCAGCAGCACCACAGGGGGTCAGCCCCAGCATTTT
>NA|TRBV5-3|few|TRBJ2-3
CASSLAVSTDTQYF
TGTGCCAGCAGCTTAGCAGTAAGCACAGATACGCAGTATTTT